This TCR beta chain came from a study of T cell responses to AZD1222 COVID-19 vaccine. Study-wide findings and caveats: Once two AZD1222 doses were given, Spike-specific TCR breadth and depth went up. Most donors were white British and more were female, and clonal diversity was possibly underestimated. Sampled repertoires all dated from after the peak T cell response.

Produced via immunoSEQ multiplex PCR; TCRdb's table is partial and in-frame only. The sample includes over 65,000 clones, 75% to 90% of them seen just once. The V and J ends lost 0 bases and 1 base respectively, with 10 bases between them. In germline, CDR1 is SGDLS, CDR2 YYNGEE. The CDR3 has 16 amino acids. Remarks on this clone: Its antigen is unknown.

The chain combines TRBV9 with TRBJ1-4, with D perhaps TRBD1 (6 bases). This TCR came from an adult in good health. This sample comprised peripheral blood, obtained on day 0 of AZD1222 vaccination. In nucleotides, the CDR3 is TGTGCCAGCAGCGTAGGTGAGGGGGTAACTAATGAAAAACTGTTTTTT. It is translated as CASSVGEGVTNEKLFF.